Listed here are 14 T cell receptor beta chains from one sample, sequenced in a study of T-cell memory formation after mild COVID-19. TCRdb recomputed calls from the 5' RACE reads with MiXCR, one row per CDR3 protein. The sample lists fewer than 650,000 distinct CDR3 sequences, about 20% seen once, with approximately 8% in the top ten. Sequenced material: PBMCs or a T cell subset sorted from them (not recorded which). The receptors stem from an adult woman who had mild COVID-19 (a few samples of this study predate the infection). Cell type and time point are not known.

The chain couples TRBV5-1 to TRBJ1-1; D gene unclear. CDR1 is SGHRS, CDR2 YFSETQ, per germline. The CDR3 extends over 16 amino acids. V was shortened by 4 bases and J by 5 bases, with 21 bases between the two germline ends. The CDR3 DNA reads TGCGCCAGCAGCCCGGAGGCCGGAATGCGGAATACTGAAGCTTTCTTT. It encodes CASSPEAGMRNTEAFF.

V and J are TRBV20-1 and TRBJ1-5; a weak D match, TRBD1 (5 bases). Per germline, CDR1 DFQATT and CDR2 SNEGSKA (reference sequence). The CDR3 runs 16 residues. V shed 3 bases and J shed 1 base, with 16 bases lying between them. The CDR3 loop reads CSASYSGGNSNQPQHF. The DNA of the CDR3 is TGCAGTGCTAGCTATTCCGGGGGGAACAGCAATCAGCCCCAGCATTTT.

This clonotype was observed a few times. This chain uses TRBV20-1 with TRBJ2-7; 9 bases agree with TRBD1. CDR1 and CDR2 (germline): DFQATT, SNEGSKA (reference sequence). This CDR3 has 14 amino acids. V gave up 3 bases and J gave up 2 bases; unmatched junction bases: 5. The CDR3 DNA is TGCAGTGCTAGGGGGGGGACAGGGACCTACGAGCAGTACTTC. Its protein is CSARGGTGTYEQYF.

This sequence joins TRBV15 and TRBJ2-7, with unresolved D. CDR3 size: 14 residues. The germline V gene encodes CDR1 LNHNV and CDR2 YYDKDF (reference sequence). The V gene lost 0 bases and the J gene lost 4 bases, with 10 bases spanning the gap. The CDR3 spells CATSRDNGQYEQYF. The CDR3 DNA sequence: TGTGCCACCAGCAGAGATAATGGTCAATACGAGCAGTACTTC.

This clonotype was found a few times. The chain links TRBV7-2 to TRBJ2-1, with 9 bases fitting TRBD2. The CDR3 runs 16 residues. V gave up 1 base and J gave up 4 bases; unmatched junction bases: 5. The V gene's germline CDR1 is SGHTA and CDR2 FQGNSA. The CDR3 DNA follows: TGTGCCAGCAGCTTAGGTCTAGCGGGACCTTACAATGAGCAGTTCTTC. The encoded protein is CASSLGLAGPYNEQFF.

This clonotype was found a few times. This chain links TRBV10-3 with TRBJ2-5; D remains unclear. This CDR3 spans 14 amino acids. Germline CDR1 is ENHRY and CDR2 is SYGVKD. The ends were cut back, 0 bases at V and 7 bases at J, with 12 bases in the middle. The CDR3 loop reads CAISESIGGPTQYF. As DNA, the CDR3 is TGTGCCATCAGTGAGTCGATAGGCGGCCCGACCCAGTACTTC.

This clonotype has a handful of counts. This chain joins TRBV7-2 and TRBJ2-5; unclear D gene. CDR3 length: 14 amino acids. Per the germline V gene, CDR1 is SGHTA and CDR2 is FQGNSA. The ends were cut back, 1 base at V and 5 bases at J, with 11 bases in the middle. CDR3 DNA: TGTGCCAGCAGCTTAGGTTCCGCTACGGAGACCCAGTACTTC. It codes for CASSLGSATETQYF.

This clonotype was detected a few times. The chain employs TRBV25-1 and TRBJ1-1; D call uncertain. In germline, CDR1 is MGHDK, CDR2 SYGVNS. The V gene lost 0 bases and the J gene lost 0 bases, with 2 bases spanning the gap. This CDR3 region has 13 residues. Here the CDR3 DNA reads TGTGCCAGCAGTGAATACCTGAACACTGAAGCTTTCTTT. Encoded protein: CASSEYLNTEAFF.

This clonotype was picked up a small number of times. The CDR3: CASSYLVGKLFF. CDR3 nucleotides: TGTGCCAGCAGTTATCTGGTGGGGAAGCTGTTTTTT. This sequence joins TRBV6-5 and TRBJ2-2; D unresolved. The CDR3 has 12 amino acids. Germline V gene lookup returns CDR1 MNHEY and CDR2 SVGAGI. Between the trimmed V and J ends, which lost 3 bases and 12 bases, there was a span of 11 bases.

This clonotype has a handful of counts. The chain joins TRBV9 to TRBJ1-2; a possible D gene is TRBD1 (5 bases). CDR1 is SGDLS and CDR2 is YYNGEE in the germline V gene. CDR3 length equals 15 residues. With 0 bases removed from V and 4 bases from J, the gap between germline ends came to 13 bases. CDR3 sequence reads: CASSVGQGSFYGYTF. The CDR3 bases are TGTGCCAGCAGCGTAGGCCAGGGCTCCTTCTATGGCTACACCTTC. Using reference TRBV9 and TRBJ1-2 for the parts outside the CDR3, the full variable domain is DSGVTQTPKHLITATGQRVTLRCSPRSGDLSVYWYQQSLDQGLQFLIQYYNGEERAKGNILERFSAQQFPDLHSELNLSSLELGDSALYFCASSVGQGSFYGYTFGSGTRLTVV.

CDR3 amino acids: CASSQADGSEQYF. CDR3 DNA sequence: TGTGCCAGCAGCCAGGCCGATGGCAGCGAGCAGTACTTC. V is TRBV3-1 and J is TRBJ2-7; D is undetermined. V lost 3 bases to trimming and J lost 6 bases, with 12 bases between them. The CDR3 contains 13 residues. Germline-derived CDR1 and CDR2 are LGHDT and YNNKEL (reference sequence).

This clonotype was counted many times. The chain is built from TRBV24-1 and TRBJ2-1; TRBD2 matches 12 bases. The CDR3 has 17 amino acids. Germline CDR1 and CDR2: KGHDR and SFDVKD. V shed 6 bases and J 6 bases; nucleotides not matched to a gene: 11. The CDR3 here is CATSSVSPSGRGNEQFF. The DNA for the CDR3 is TGTGCCACCAGTTCCGTGAGCCCTAGCGGGAGGGGCAATGAGCAGTTCTTC.

The table lists this clonotype with a count of one. This sequence joins TRBV2 and TRBJ1-2; D gene unclear. Trimming stripped 3 bases from V and 0 bases from J, with 8 bases between. The CDR3 consists of 14 residues. Germline V gene data show CDR1 as SNHLY and CDR2 as FYNNEI. CDR3 DNA sequence: TGTGCCAGCAGTGAGGCGCAAACTAACTATGGCTACACCTTC. Encoded protein: CASSEAQTNYGYTF.

The chain links TRBV20-1 to TRBJ1-1; 7 nucleotides line up with TRBD1. J was trimmed by 1 base and V by 4 bases; bases with no gene match: 6. The CDR3 consists of 14 residues. The germline gives CDR1 DFQATT, CDR2 SNEGSKA (reference sequence). The CDR3 region has the DNA TGCAGTGCTATCTTACAGGGGAGGAACACTGAAGCTTTCTTT. Encoded protein: CSAILQGRNTEAFF.